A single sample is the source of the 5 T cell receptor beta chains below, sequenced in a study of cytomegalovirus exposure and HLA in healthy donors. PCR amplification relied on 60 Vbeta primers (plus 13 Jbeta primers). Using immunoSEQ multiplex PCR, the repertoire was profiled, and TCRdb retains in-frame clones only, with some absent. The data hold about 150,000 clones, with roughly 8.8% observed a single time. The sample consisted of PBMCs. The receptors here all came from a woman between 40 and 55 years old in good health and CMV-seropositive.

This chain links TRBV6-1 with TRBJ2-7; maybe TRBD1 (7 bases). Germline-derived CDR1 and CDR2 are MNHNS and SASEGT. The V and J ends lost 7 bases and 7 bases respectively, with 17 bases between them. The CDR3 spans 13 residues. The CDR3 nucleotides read TGTGCCAGCACAGGGGGGCCCACGGGGGAGCAGTACTTC. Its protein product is CASTGGPTGEQYF.

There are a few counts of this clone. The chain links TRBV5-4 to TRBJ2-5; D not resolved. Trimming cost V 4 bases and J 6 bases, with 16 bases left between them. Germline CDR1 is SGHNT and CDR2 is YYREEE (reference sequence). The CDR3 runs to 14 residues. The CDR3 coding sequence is TGTGCCAGCAGCCCGGTGGGCCCCGACAAGACCCAGTACTTC. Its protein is CASSPVGPDKTQYF.

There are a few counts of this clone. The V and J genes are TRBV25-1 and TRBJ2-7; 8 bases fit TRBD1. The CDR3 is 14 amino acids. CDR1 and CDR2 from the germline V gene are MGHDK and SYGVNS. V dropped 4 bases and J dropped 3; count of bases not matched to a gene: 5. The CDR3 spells CASSAGTGYYEQYF. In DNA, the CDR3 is TGTGCCAGCAGTGCCGGGACAGGTTACTACGAGCAGTACTTC.

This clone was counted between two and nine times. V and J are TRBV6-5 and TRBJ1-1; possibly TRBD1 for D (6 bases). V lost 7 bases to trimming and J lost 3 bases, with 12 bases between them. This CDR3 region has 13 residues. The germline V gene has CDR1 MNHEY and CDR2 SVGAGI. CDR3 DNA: TGTGCCAGCACCAAGCAGGGGCACACTGAAGCTTTCTTT. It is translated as CASTKQGHTEAFF.

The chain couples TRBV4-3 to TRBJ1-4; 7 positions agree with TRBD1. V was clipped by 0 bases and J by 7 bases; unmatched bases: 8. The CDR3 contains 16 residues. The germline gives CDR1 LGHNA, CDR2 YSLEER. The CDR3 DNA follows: TGCGCCAGCAGCCAAGAAGGGGGCCACGGGAGTGAAAAACTGTTTTTT. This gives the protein CASSQEGGHGSEKLFF.